This T cell receptor beta chain derives from a study of persistence of HIV-infected CD4 T cells. Study summary: A couple of participants gave one leukapheresis sample; others gave up to roughly 180 mL blood repeatedly. Anti-CD3/anti-CD28 stimulation activated a higher proportion of cells than antigen stimulation, with lower memory fraction.

Anti-CD3/anti-CD28 beads served as a nonspecific positive control stimulus. CD4+ T cells upregulating both CD40 ligand and CD69 were sorted as responding cells. Suppressive ART was started during chronic HIV-1 infection in these adults. Inclusion required CMV-positive serology and CD4+ counts above 400 cells/uL. Worth noting for this clone: Its antigen remains unknown.

Sequencing used immunoSEQ version 4 in survey mode. Only in-frame clones appear in the TCRdb table, and some are missing; sequencing was by immunoSEQ multiplex PCR. Of roughly 43,000 clones listed, more than 70% were seen once; the top ten hold 0.95% to 1.1%. The CDR3 totals 15 residues. V was shortened by 5 bases and J by 1 base, with 13 bases between the two germline ends. The origin of this receptor is an adult man with HIV who was CMV-seropositive. The source was CD4+ T cells sorted from PBMCs after roughly 17-hour stimulation, collected from a patient who received antiretroviral therapy. This rearrangement joins TRBV23-1 to TRBJ2-3; D is possibly TRBD2 (6 bases). TRBV23-1 is treated as an ORF (open reading frame) with a function not yet certain. CDR3 sequence: CASSDYGTCTDTQYF. Here the CDR3 DNA reads TGCGCCAGCAGTGATTACGGGACTTGCACAGATACGCAGTATTTT.